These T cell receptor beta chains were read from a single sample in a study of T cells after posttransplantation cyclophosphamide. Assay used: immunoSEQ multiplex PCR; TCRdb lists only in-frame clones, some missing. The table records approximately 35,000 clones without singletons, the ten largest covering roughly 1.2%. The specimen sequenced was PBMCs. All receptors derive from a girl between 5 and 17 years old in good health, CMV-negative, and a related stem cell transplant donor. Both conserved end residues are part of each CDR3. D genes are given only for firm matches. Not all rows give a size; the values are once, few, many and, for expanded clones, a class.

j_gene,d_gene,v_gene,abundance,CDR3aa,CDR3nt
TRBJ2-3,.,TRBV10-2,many,CASRTTEPDTQYF,TGCGCCAGCAGGACTACAGAACCAGATACGCAGTATTTT
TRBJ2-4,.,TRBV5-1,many,CASSFGEVAKNIQYF,TGCGCCAGCAGCTTTGGGGAGGTAGCCAAAAACATTCAGTACTTC
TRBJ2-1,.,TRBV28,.,CASRPARGGFVRMEQFF,TGTGCCAGCAGACCCGCCCGCGGAGGGTTCGTACGCATGGAGCAGTTCTTC
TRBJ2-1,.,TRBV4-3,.,CASSQDVGGLSYNEQFF,TGCGCCAGCAGCCAAGATGTAGGGGGTCTTTCCTACAATGAGCAGTTCTTC
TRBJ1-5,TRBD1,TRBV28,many,CASSDQDRVGQPQHF,TGTGCCAGCAGTGACCAAGACAGGGTCGGTCAGCCCCAGCATTTT
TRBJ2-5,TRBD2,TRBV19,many,CASSLQSTSRDQYF,TGTGCCAGTAGTCTACAGTCGACTAGCCGAGACCAGTACTTC
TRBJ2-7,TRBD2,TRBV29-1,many,CSVAVGGRAEQYF,TGCAGCGTTGCGGTCGGCGGGAGGGCCGAGCAGTACTTC
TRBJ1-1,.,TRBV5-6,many,CASSPPARGNTEAFF,TGTGCCAGCAGCCCTCCAGCCAGGGGGAACACTGAAGCTTTCTTT
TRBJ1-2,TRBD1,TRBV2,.,CASRKDRNYGYTF,TGTGCCAGCAGAAAGGACAGGAACTATGGCTACACCTTC
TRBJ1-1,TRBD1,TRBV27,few,CASRRQGPMNTEAFF,TGTGCCAGCAGGCGACAGGGACCGATGAACACTGAAGCTTTCTTT
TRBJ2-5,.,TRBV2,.,CASGRYQETQYF,TGTGCCAGCGGGAGGTATCAAGAGACCCAGTACTTC
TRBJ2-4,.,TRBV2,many,CASSVWGRDKNIQYF,TGTGCCAGCAGTGTTTGGGGCAGGGACAAAAACATTCAGTACTTC
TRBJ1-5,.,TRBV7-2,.,CASSLVYDQPQHF,TGTGCCAGCAGCTTAGTTTATGATCAGCCCCAGCATTTT
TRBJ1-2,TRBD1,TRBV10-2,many,CASTSRGTAANGYTF,TGCGCCAGCACGAGCCGGGGGACAGCTGCGAACGGCTACACCTTC
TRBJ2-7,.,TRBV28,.,CASSLDGTYEQYF,TGTGCCAGCAGCTTGGACGGGACCTACGAGCAGTACTTC
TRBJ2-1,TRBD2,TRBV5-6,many,CASSLSRTSGGARYNEQFF,TGTGCCAGCAGCTTGTCTCGGACTAGCGGGGGGGCAAGGTACAATGAGCAGTTCTTC
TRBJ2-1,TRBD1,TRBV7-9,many,CASMTGASSYNEQFF,TGTGCCAGCATGACAGGGGCGAGCTCCTACAATGAGCAGTTCTTC
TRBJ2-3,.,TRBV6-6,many,CASSYSTATDTQYF,TGTGCCAGCAGTTACTCGACAGCCACAGATACGCAGTATTTT
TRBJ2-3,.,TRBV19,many,CASANPGELTDTQYF,TGTGCCAGTGCAAACCCAGGGGAATTAACAGATACGCAGTATTTT
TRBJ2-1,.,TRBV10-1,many,CASSEESDFNEQFF,TGCGCCAGCAGTGAGGAGTCGGACTTCAATGAGCAGTTCTTC
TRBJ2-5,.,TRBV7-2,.,CASSLGAGQETQYF,TGTGCCAGCAGCTTAGGCGCGGGGCAAGAGACCCAGTACTTC
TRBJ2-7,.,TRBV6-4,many,CATNWDIYYEQYF,TGTGCCACCAACTGGGACATCTACTACGAGCAGTACTTC
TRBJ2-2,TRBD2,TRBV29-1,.,CSVGVFLAGGGGELFF,TGCAGCGTTGGGGTGTTTCTAGCGGGAGGGGGCGGGGAGCTGTTTTTT
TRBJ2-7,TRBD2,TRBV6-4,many,CASSTGTSGRRTYEQYF,TGTGCCAGCAGTACCGGGACTAGCGGGAGACGGACCTACGAGCAGTACTTC
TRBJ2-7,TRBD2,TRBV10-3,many,CAISDTAGGGYEQYF,TGTGCCATCAGCGATACAGCGGGGGGAGGCTACGAGCAGTACTTC
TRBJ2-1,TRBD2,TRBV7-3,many,CASSLIPLAGGEEQFF,TGTGCCAGCAGCTTAATACCTCTAGCGGGGGGGGAAGAGCAGTTCTTC
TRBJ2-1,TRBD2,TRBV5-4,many,CASSRTTSGVPIYNEQFF,TGTGCCAGCAGCCGTACGACTAGCGGGGTTCCCATCTACAATGAGCAGTTCTTC
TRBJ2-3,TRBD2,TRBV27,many,CASFGGGNTDTQYF,TGTGCCAGTTTCGGGGGGGGGAACACAGATACGCAGTATTTT
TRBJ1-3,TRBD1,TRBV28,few,CASSWTGSGNTIYF,TGTGCCAGCAGTTGGACAGGCTCTGGAAACACCATATATTTT
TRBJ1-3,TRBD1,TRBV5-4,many,CASSRPEGAAGNTIYF,TGTGCCAGCAGCCGCCCAGAGGGGGCGGCAGGAAACACCATATATTTT
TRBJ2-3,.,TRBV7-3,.,CASSPRLGATDTQYF,TGTGCCAGCAGCCCTAGGTTGGGGGCCACAGATACGCAGTATTTT
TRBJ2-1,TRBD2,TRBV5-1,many,CASSWQLAGVTVNEQFF,TGCGCCAGCAGCTGGCAACTAGCGGGGGTGACAGTGAATGAGCAGTTCTTC